This entry lists 28 T cell receptor beta chains sequenced from one sample in a study of tumor-infiltrating lymphocytes in localized non-small cell lung cancer (dated by TCRdb to about 2021). Libraries were made using the immunoSEQ multiplex PCR assay. TCRdb carries this immuneACCESS record with in-frame sequences only. Its versions omit some clonotypes, under half of them owing to an unresolved V gene in the studies checked, with the rest unexplained. The sample records 10,000 or so clones, roughly 80% of which are singletons. The ten largest clones capture 19% of the sample. The material sequenced was uninvolved lung tissue not adjacent to the tumor. The origin of the receptors is a human donor with non-small cell lung cancer.

The chain carries TRBV5-5 and TRBJ2-7, with 10 bases aligning to TRBD1. CDR1 is SGHKS and CDR2 is YYEKEE in the germline V gene (reference sequence). Trimming took 0 bases from V and 2 from J; bases not matched to a gene: 2. The CDR3 has 15 amino acids. As DNA, the CDR3 is TGTGCCAGCAGCTTGGGAGGGACAGGGGCCTACGAGCAGTACTTC. Its translation is CASSLGGTGAYEQYF.

The chain links TRBV9 to TRBJ1-2, with D possibly being TRBD1 (6 bases). V lost 4 bases, J lost 4 bases, and 17 bases lay in between. CDR1 and CDR2 from the germline V gene are SGDLS and YYNGEE. The CDR3 extends over 15 amino acids. CDR3 protein: CASSPQRQVSYGYTF. The CDR3, as DNA: TGTGCCAGCAGCCCTCAGCGACAGGTCTCCTATGGCTACACCTTC. The entire variable domain, with the rest obtained from reference TRBV9 and TRBJ1-2, is as follows: DSGVTQTPKHLITATGQRVTLRCSPRSGDLSVYWYQQSLDQGLQFLIQYYNGEERAKGNILERFSAQQFPDLHSELNLSSLELGDSALYFCASSPQRQVSYGYTFGSGTRLTVV.

The chain couples TRBV11-2 to TRBJ2-7, with 7 positions matching TRBD2. After removal of 1 base from V and 3 bases from J, the junction contained 9 bases not matched to a gene. The CDR3 extends over 16 amino acids. Germline V gene sequence: CDR1 SGHAT, CDR2 FQNNGV. The CDR3 sequence is CASSLGLGLRGYEQYF. The CDR3 DNA reads as TGTGCCAGCAGCTTAGGATTGGGACTAAGAGGCTACGAGCAGTACTTC.

This clone has a handful of counts. The chain employs TRBV7-2 and TRBJ2-3; tentative D call: TRBD2 (5 bases). The CDR3 is made up of 15 amino acids. V was clipped by 5 bases and J by 2 bases, with 14 bases between them. Germline V lookup: CDR1 SGHTA, CDR2 FQGNSA. CDR3 nucleotides: TGTGCCAGCAGCCCCCCGGGGTCCCTCACAGATACGCAGTATTTT. Its protein is CASSPPGSLTDTQYF. The full variable domain, its missing parts supplied by reference TRBV7-2 and TRBJ2-3, is GAGVSQSPSNKVTEKGKDVELRCDPISGHTALYWYRQSLGQGLEFLIYFQGNSAPDKSGLPSDRFSAERTGGSVSTLTIQRTQQEDSAVYLCASSPPGSLTDTQYFGPGTRLTVL.

The table lists this clone with a few counts. The chain uses TRBV19 and TRBJ2-6, with D possibly matching TRBD1 (5 bases). Trimming left V 7 bases short and J 0 bases short, with 16 bases between. The CDR3 length is 17 residues. Germline lookup yields CDR1 LNHDA and CDR2 SQIVND (reference sequence). CDR3 sequence: CASTLGRAPSGANVLTF. The CDR3 DNA reads TGTGCCAGTACCTTGGGCAGGGCTCCCTCTGGGGCCAACGTCCTGACTTTC.

The chain recombines TRBV10-3 with TRBJ2-5; 14 nucleotides match TRBD2. V lost 5 bases to trimming and J lost 7 bases; unmatched junction nucleotides: 12. The CDR3 has 17 amino acids. Germline lookup yields CDR1 ENHRY and CDR2 SYGVKD. The CDR3 reads CAISLGVTSGGAVTQYF. In DNA form, the CDR3 reads TGTGCCATCAGTCTAGGGGTGACTAGCGGGGGGGCCGTGACCCAGTACTTC.

V and J are TRBV30 and TRBJ2-5; 12 bases are a match to TRBD2. Per germline, CDR1 GTSNPN and CDR2 SVGIG (reference sequence). The CDR3 totals 14 residues. The V segment lost 4 bases and the J segment 4 bases; nucleotides outside the gene matches: 4. The CDR3 DNA reads TGTGCCTGGAATCGACTAGCGGGAGCAGAGACCCAGTACTTC. It yields the protein CAWNRLAGAETQYF.

The chain employs TRBV5-4 and TRBJ2-7; no firm D call. Germline lookup yields CDR1 SGHNT and CDR2 YYREEE (reference sequence). With 1 base removed from V and 3 bases from J, the gap between germline ends came to 5 bases. The CDR3 covers 12 residues. The CDR3 loop reads CASSLNDYEQYF. CDR3 bases: TGTGCCAGCAGCTTGAATGACTACGAGCAGTACTTC.

The gene calls are TRBV7-6 and TRBJ1-1; 8 nucleotides agree with TRBD1. V lost 4 bases, J lost 1 base, and 8 bases stayed unmatched. The CDR3 consists of 16 residues. Germline V CDR1 and CDR2: SGHVS, FNYEAQ. The CDR3 region is CASSSPGGEGNTEAFF. The DNA for the CDR3 is TGTGCCAGCAGCTCACCAGGGGGCGAGGGGAACACTGAAGCTTTCTTT.

This chain links TRBV7-2 with TRBJ1-1, with D possibly being TRBD1 (6 bases). This CDR3 spans 13 amino acids. CDR1 and CDR2 (germline): SGHTA, FQGNSA. V was shortened by 5 bases and J by 6 bases, with 13 bases between the two germline ends. CDR3 bases: TGTGCCAGCAGCATCCACAGGGCCCCTGAAGCTTTCTTT. Translation gives CASSIHRAPEAFF.

The chain employs TRBV6-6 and TRBJ2-7, with D possibly being TRBD2 (6 bases). The CDR3 runs to 14 residues. The germline V gene has CDR1 MNHNY and CDR2 SVGAGI (reference sequence). Trimming removed 1 base at V and 5 bases at J, with 12 bases between. For the CDR3, the DNA is TGTGCCAGCAGTTACTACGGGAGTATGGACGAGCAGTACTTC. Protein product: CASSYYGSMDEQYF.

The rearrangement links TRBV6-6 to TRBJ2-7; no reliable D call. The CDR3 covers 12 residues. V dropped 5 bases and J dropped 5 bases, with 10 bases sitting between them. In germline, CDR1 is MNHNY, CDR2 SVGAGI (reference sequence). CDR3 DNA sequence: TGTGCCAGCAGTCGCACTTGGGACGAGCAGTACTTC. It encodes CASSRTWDEQYF.

This clone is medium-sized by share. The chain has TRBV7-8 and TRBJ2-2; D not resolved. The CDR3 length is 15 residues. The germline V gene has CDR1 SGHVS and CDR2 FQNEAQ. Trimming shortened V by 2 bases and J by 2 bases, and 9 bases separated the two germline ends. CDR3 nucleotide sequence: TGTGCCAGCAGCTTACCGGGCGCCAACACCGGGGAGCTGTTTTTT. It translates to CASSLPGANTGELFF.

The chain is built from TRBV19 and TRBJ1-2; 8 bases map to TRBD1. V dropped 5 bases and J dropped 4; count of bases not matched to a gene: 9. The CDR3 has 15 residues. Germline V gene lookup returns CDR1 LNHDA and CDR2 SQIVND (reference sequence). The CDR3 is CASSPGGAEIYGYTF. CDR3 nucleotides: TGTGCCAGTAGTCCAGGGGGCGCTGAGATCTATGGCTACACCTTC.

V gene TRBV6-5 combines with J gene TRBJ1-6; D is undetermined. The CDR3 runs 12 residues. CDR1 and CDR2 (germline): MNHEY, SVGAGI. Trimming left V 6 bases short and J 8 bases short, with 8 bases between. This CDR3 is CASSSNDSPLHF. The DNA of the CDR3 is TGTGCCAGCAGCAGCAACGATTCACCCCTCCACTTT.

This clone has just a few counts. V is TRBV19 and J is TRBJ2-3; 11 nucleotides match TRBD2. The J segment lost 2 bases and the V segment lost 2 bases, leaving 12 bases of the junction unmatched. Germline V lookup: CDR1 LNHDA, CDR2 SQIVND (reference sequence). This CDR3 spans 19 amino acids. CDR3 region: CASSINSGGVSVHTDTQYF. CDR3 nucleotide sequence: TGTGCCAGTAGTATAAATAGCGGGGGGGTTTCAGTCCACACAGATACGCAGTATTTT. The whole variable domain, filled in from reference TRBV19 and TRBJ2-3, reads DGGITQSPKYLFRKEGQNVTLSCEQNLNHDAMYWYRQDPGQGLRLIYYSQIVNDFQKGDIAEGYSVSREKKESFPLTVTSAQKNPTAFYLCASSINSGGVSVHTDTQYFGPGTRLTVL.

The rearrangement uses TRBV30 and TRBJ1-1; D is undetermined. CDR1 GTSNPN and CDR2 SVGIG come from the germline V gene (reference sequence). This CDR3 has 13 residues. V was trimmed by 4 bases and J by 1 base, leaving 10 bases between them. CDR3 amino acids: CAWTAQANTEAFF. In DNA, the CDR3 is TGTGCCTGGACGGCGCAGGCGAACACTGAAGCTTTCTTT. Filled out from reference TRBV30 and TRBJ1-1, the complete variable domain reads SQTIHQWPATLVQPVGSPLSLECTVEGTSNPNLYWYRQAAGRGLQLLFYSVGIGQISSEVPQNLSASRPQDRQFILSSKKLLLSDSGFYLCAWTAQANTEAFFGQGTRLTVV.

The rearrangement links TRBV30 to TRBJ1-2; TRBD1 matches at 9 bases. This CDR3 comprises 13 residues. Germline V CDR1 and CDR2: GTSNPN, SVGIG (reference sequence). The V segment lost 4 bases and the J segment 4 bases; nucleotides outside the gene matches: 4. The CDR3 DNA follows: TGTGCCTGGACGGACAGGGGCGTCTATGGCTACACCTTC. Its protein product is CAWTDRGVYGYTF.

The table lists this clone with a few counts. V and J are TRBV11-2 and TRBJ2-7, with D perhaps matching TRBD1 or TRBD2 (5 bases each). The CDR3 is 17 amino acids. The germline CDR1 and CDR2 sequences are SGHAT and FQNNGV. Trimming removed 0 bases from V and 3 bases from J, with 18 bases in between. CDR3 amino acids: CASSLDGWGSSNYEQYF. For the CDR3, the DNA is TGTGCCAGCAGCTTAGATGGGTGGGGGTCTTCCAACTACGAGCAGTACTTC.

The table lists this clone with a few counts. J is TRBJ1-1 and V is TRBV7-8; D ambiguous. Germline V gene data show CDR1 as SGHVS and CDR2 as FQNEAQ. The CDR3 has 14 residues. V lost 2 bases and J 1 base, leaving 8 bases between the germline ends. DNA of the CDR3: TGTGCCAGCAGCTTATTCTCCCGGAACACTGAAGCTTTCTTT. Residues: CASSLFSRNTEAFF.

The J gene is TRBJ1-1, the V gene TRBV9; no clear D gene. This CDR3 has 14 amino acids. The V gene's germline CDR1 is SGDLS and CDR2 YYNGEE. Trimming stripped 4 bases from V and 0 bases from J, with 10 bases between. The CDR3 sequence: CASSPLGLNTEAFF. CDR3 bases: TGTGCCAGCAGCCCCCTGGGGTTGAACACTGAAGCTTTCTTT.

V usage is TRBV6-5 and J usage is TRBJ1-2; the D is unclear. The V gene's germline CDR1 is MNHEY and CDR2 SVGAGI. The CDR3 sequence is 13 residues long. Trimming took off 0 bases at V and 6 bases at J, with 8 bases between the two ends. The CDR3 protein is CASSYSRANGYTF. The CDR3, as DNA: TGTGCCAGCAGTTACTCTCGGGCGAATGGCTACACCTTC.

This clone was detected only once. The chain joins TRBV28 to TRBJ1-1, with TRBD1 identical over 9 bases. Germline CDR1 and CDR2: MDHEN and SYDVKM. Trimming removed 3 bases from V and 11 bases from J; junction bases left unmatched: 13. This CDR3 region has 15 residues. The CDR3, as DNA: TGTGCCAGCAGTTTGCACGCTCCGGGACAGGGTGGGGCTTTCTTT. Translated, it gives CASSLHAPGQGGAFF.

The chain combines TRBV10-3 with TRBJ2-7, with D perhaps matching TRBD2 (5 bases). Deletions cut 3 bases from V and 6 bases from J, with 21 bases between. The CDR3 has 16 amino acids. CDR1 ENHRY and CDR2 SYGVKD come from the germline V gene. The CDR3 DNA is TGTGCCATCAGTGACCCGGACCGGGGTTTAATAAGCGAGCAGTACTTC. This codes for CAISDPDRGLISEQYF.

The chain uses TRBV2 and TRBJ1-2; D is unresolved. The CDR3 has 12 amino acids. V was clipped by 7 bases and J by 5 bases, with 11 bases between them. Germline assignment: CDR1 SNHLY and CDR2 FYNNEI. The CDR3 coding sequence is TGTGCCAGCAACCCCGGCCCATATGGCTACACCTTC. This encodes CASNPGPYGYTF. Full variable domain (missing parts from reference TRBV2 and TRBJ1-2): EPEVTQTPSHQVTQMGQEVILRCVPISNHLYFYWYRQILGQKVEFLVSFYNNEISEKSEIFDDQFSVERPDGSNFTLKIRSTKLEDSAMYFCASNPGPYGYTFGSGTRLTVV.

DNA for the CDR3: TGCGCCAGCAGGTACTGGGCCACCCAAGAGACCCAGTACTTC. It codes for CASRYWATQETQYF. The chain links TRBV5-1 to TRBJ2-5, with D unclear. Per germline, CDR1 SGHRS and CDR2 YFSETQ. The CDR3 is 14 amino acids. Between the trimmed V and J ends, which lost 5 bases and 1 base, there was a span of 12 bases.

This chain's CDR3 is CASSEAGNRLTSSTDTQYF. CDR3 DNA sequence: TGTGCCAGCAGTGAAGCCGGTAATCGGCTTACGTCTAGCACAGATACGCAGTATTTT. The chain links TRBV6-1 to TRBJ2-3; D is uncertain. Germline loops: CDR1 MNHNS, CDR2 SASEGT. V shed 0 bases and J shed 0 bases, with 19 bases lying between them. The CDR3 has 19 residues.

The chain employs TRBV7-8 and TRBJ1-1; 7 nucleotides line up with TRBD1. V trimming: 0 bases; J trimming: 0 bases; junction bases outside the gene matches: 10. The CDR3 has 18 residues. Germline assignment: CDR1 SGHVS and CDR2 FQNEAQ. Here the CDR3 DNA reads TGTGCCAGCAGCTTAGCGCATAGTACAGGGGCGTTGAACACTGAAGCTTTCTTT. Protein: CASSLAHSTGALNTEAFF. Full variable domain (remainder filled in from reference TRBV7-8 and TRBJ1-1): GAGVSQSPRYKVAKRGQDVALRCDPISGHVSLFWYQQALGQGPEFLTYFQNEAQLDKSGLPSDRFFAERPEGSVSTLKIQRTQQEDSAVYLCASSLAHSTGALNTEAFFGQGTRLTVV.